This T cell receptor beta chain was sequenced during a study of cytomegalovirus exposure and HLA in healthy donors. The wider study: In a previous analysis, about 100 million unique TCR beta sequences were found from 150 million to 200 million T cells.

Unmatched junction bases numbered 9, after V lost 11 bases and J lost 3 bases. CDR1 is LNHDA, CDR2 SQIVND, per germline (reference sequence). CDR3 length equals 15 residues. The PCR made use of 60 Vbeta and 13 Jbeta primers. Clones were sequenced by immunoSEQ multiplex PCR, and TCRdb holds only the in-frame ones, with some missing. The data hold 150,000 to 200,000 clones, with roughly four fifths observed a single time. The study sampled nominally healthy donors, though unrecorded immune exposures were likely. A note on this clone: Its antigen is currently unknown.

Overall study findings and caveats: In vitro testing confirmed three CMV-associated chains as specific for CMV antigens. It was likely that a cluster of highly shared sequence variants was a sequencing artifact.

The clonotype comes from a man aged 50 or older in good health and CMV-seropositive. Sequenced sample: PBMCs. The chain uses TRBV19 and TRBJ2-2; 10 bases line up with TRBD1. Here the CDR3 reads CAADRGLGYTGELFF. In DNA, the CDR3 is TGTGCCGCGGACAGGGGGTTGGGGTACACCGGGGAGCTGTTTTTT.